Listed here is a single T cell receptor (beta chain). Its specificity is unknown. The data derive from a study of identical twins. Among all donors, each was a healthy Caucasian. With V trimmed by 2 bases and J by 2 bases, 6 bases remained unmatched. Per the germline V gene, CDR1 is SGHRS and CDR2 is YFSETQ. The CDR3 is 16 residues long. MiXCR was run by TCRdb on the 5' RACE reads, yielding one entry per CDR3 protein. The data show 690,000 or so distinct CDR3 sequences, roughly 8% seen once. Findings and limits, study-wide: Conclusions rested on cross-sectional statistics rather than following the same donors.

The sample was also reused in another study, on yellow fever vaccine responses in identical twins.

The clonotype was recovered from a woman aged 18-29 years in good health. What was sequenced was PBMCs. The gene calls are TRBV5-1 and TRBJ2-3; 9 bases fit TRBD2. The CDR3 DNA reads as TGCGCCAGCAGCTTAGCCCTAGCGGGACTCACAGATACGCAGTATTTT. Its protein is CASSLALAGLTDTQYF.